The T cell receptor beta chain described here comes from a study of CD8 T cells in ankylosing spondylitis. Study conclusions and caveats: Disease-linked clones were CD8+ and relatively rare in peripheral blood. A TCR beta motif of eight highly homologous variants appeared characteristic of ankylosing spondylitis blood.

Looked up from germline, CDR1 is SGHRS and CDR2 is YFSETQ. The CDR3 has 15 amino acids. V was pared by 3 bases and J by 10 bases, with 10 bases of the junction left unmatched. Scientists made TCR beta libraries using quantitative 5'-RACE with molecular barcodes. TCRdb reanalysed the 5' RACE reads using MiXCR and keeps one entry per CDR3 protein. The sample has 750,000 to 850,000 distinct CDR3 sequences, approximately 12% seen once. This clonotype was seen more than once but under ten times. Its antigen remains unidentified. This clonotype was obtained from a male donor with ankylosing spondylitis. The gene calls are TRBV5-1 and TRBJ2-1, with 10 nucleotides matching TRBD2. Sample: blood, either unsorted or a sorted T cell fraction (not recorded which). The CDR3 sequence: CASSWGASGSIEQFF. The CDR3 nucleotides are TGCGCCAGCAGCTGGGGTGCTAGCGGGAGTATCGAGCAGTTCTTC.